The T cell receptor (beta chain) described here comes from a study of CD8+CD57+ T cells in acquired aplastic anemia. With respect to this clonotype: Its antigen is currently unknown.

Genomic DNA, serving as template, underwent TCR beta VDJ and CDR3 profiling. TCRdb called the reads again in MiXCR, with one record for every CDR3 protein. The data hold about 270,000 distinct CDR3 sequences, with about 56% observed a single time. Germline CDR1 SNHLY, CDR2 FYNNEI. V trimming: 6 bases; J trimming: 4 bases; junction bases outside the gene matches: 9. The CDR3 contains 15 residues. Points from the study as a whole: Researchers report that 25 to 30 CD8+ CDR3 sequences appeared in both patients and controls.

Sequenced input: sorted CD4+, CD8+, or CD8+CD57+ T cells (not recorded which) from PBMCs. The chain has TRBV2 and TRBJ2-3; 8 nucleotides line up with TRBD2. The TCR comes from a human donor with severe aplastic anemia or a healthy control (not recorded which). DNA for the CDR3: TGTGCCAGCAGCTTAGTAGCTAGCGGGTCAGATACGCAGTATTTT. Residues: CASSLVASGSDTQYF.